This TCR beta chain was recorded in a study of cytomegalovirus exposure and HLA in healthy donors. A word on this clone: Its antigen remains unidentified.

The primer mix had 60 Vbeta and 13 Jbeta primers. Clones were sequenced by immunoSEQ multiplex PCR, and TCRdb holds only the in-frame ones, with some missing. Among fewer than 140,000 clones listed, roughly 82% were seen once. Points from the study as a whole: Donors were assumed by presence/absence analyses to have roughly uniform sequencing depth. It was shown in a later analysis that HLA-associated TCR beta chains were more clonally expanded than other, equally common chains.

There are 17 residues in the CDR3. J was trimmed by 5 bases and V by 2 bases; bases with no gene match: 8. Germline-derived CDR1 and CDR2 are KGHSH and LQKENI. The sequencing sample was made of PBMCs. The V call is TRBV18, the J call TRBJ2-3; TRBD2 aligns across 12 bases. The TCR was taken from a man between 50 and 59 years old in good health and CMV-seronegative. This CDR3 reads CASSPRTSGDDGDTQYF. The CDR3 nucleotides read TGTGCCAGCTCACCAAGGACTAGCGGGGACGATGGAGATACGCAGTATTTT.